Following are 25 T cell receptor beta chains from one sample sequenced in a study of blood T cells in healthy people across ages. PCR was performed a second time for 7 to 11 cycles using a sample-barcoded 5' primer and a J-beta primer mix. TCRdb reprocessed the 5' RACE reads with MiXCR, giving one entry per CDR3 protein. The sample consists of roughly 500,000 distinct CDR3 sequences, roughly 29% of them appearing once. Sequenced input: blood. The receptors were sampled from a woman between 65 and 79 years old in good health.

This clonotype was observed a few times. V is TRBV2 and J is TRBJ1-1; D unclear. The CDR3 totals 13 residues. V lost 1 base, J lost 5 bases, and 8 bases lay in between. Germline V CDR1 and CDR2: SNHLY, FYNNEI. The chain's CDR3 is CASSEGRRTEAFF. CDR3 nucleotide sequence: TGTGCCAGCAGTGAAGGCCGACGGACTGAAGCTTTCTTT.

This clonotype was detected only a few times. The chain couples TRBV4-1 to TRBJ2-5; D ambiguous. Trimming left V 1 base short and J 0 bases short, with 6 bases between. This CDR3 spans 14 amino acids. Germline V gene sequence: CDR1 MGHRA, CDR2 YSYEKL. CDR3 in DNA: TGCGCCAGCAGCCAAGCGTACAACCAAGAGACCCAGTACTTC. Protein product: CASSQAYNQETQYF.

The chain couples TRBV6-2 or TRBV6-3 to TRBJ2-5; 16 bases agree with TRBD2. The J call is in doubt because the DNA end fits TRBJ2-1 better. Germline V CDR1 and CDR2: MNHEY, SVGEGT. This CDR3 has 19 residues. The CDR3 nucleotides read TGTGCCAGCAGCCACCCGGGACTAGCGGGGGGGCTACGTTTCAATGAGCAGTTCTTC. It translates to CASSHPGLAGGLRFNEQFF.

This clonotype was observed a single time. This chain connects TRBV7-9 to TRBJ1-2; TRBD1 is a possible D gene (6 bases). The CDR3 sequence is 16 residues long. The V end lost 1 base, the J end lost 5 bases, and 17 bases lay between the germline ends. Per the germline V gene, CDR1 is SEHNR and CDR2 is FQNEAQ (reference sequence). The CDR3 DNA reads as TGTGCCAGCAGCTTAGACCTGAACAGGGTCGGATATGGCTACACCTTC. Amino acids: CASSLDLNRVGYGYTF.

This rearrangement joins TRBV12-3 or TRBV12-4 to TRBJ1-2, with 12 nucleotides matching TRBD1. J lost 8 bases, V lost 4 bases, and 11 bases had no gene match. The CDR3 loop spans 16 amino acids. The CDR3 DNA follows: TGTGCCAGCAGTTCCGCCGGGACAGGGGGCTTAAGGGGCTACACCTTC. Translated: CASSSAGTGGLRGYTF.

The genes are TRBV7-2 and TRBJ2-1, with D possibly being TRBD2 (6 bases). The J call is doubtful: the DNA matches TRBJ2-7 better. The germline gives CDR1 SGHTA, CDR2 FQGNSA. This CDR3 is built from 15 residues. The CDR3 DNA follows: TGTGCCAGCAGCTTATCGCGGGGACCCAATTCTGAGCAGTACTTC. Translating gives CASSLSRGPNSEQYF.

The chain links TRBV9 to TRBJ1-4; 9 bases are a match to TRBD1. CDR3 length equals 19 residues. Trimming cost V 2 bases and J 0 bases; bases outside gene matches: 11. The germline V gene encodes CDR1 SGDLS and CDR2 YYNGEE. For the CDR3, the DNA is TGTGCCAGCAGCGTCGCCTTCGGGACAGGGACCTCAACTAATGAAAAACTGTTTTTT. Translation: CASSVAFGTGTSTNEKLFF.

This clonotype has only a few counts. This chain joins TRBV7-2 and TRBJ1-1; D possibly corresponds to TRBD1 (6 bases). The V gene's germline CDR1 is SGHTA and CDR2 FQGNSA. The CDR3 loop spans 14 amino acids. Between the trimmed V and J ends, which lost 1 base and 9 bases, there was a span of 15 bases. In nucleotides, the CDR3 is TGTGCCAGCAGCTTAGAAGGAGCCAGGGGAAAAGCTTTCTTT. The encoded protein is CASSLEGARGKAFF.

Comment on this clonotype: The junction does not match germline at one end; this may be a read error. DNA for the CDR3: TGTGCCTGCAGCTTAGATTTGGACAGTAATGAAAAACTGTTTTTT. Encoded protein: CACSLDLDSNEKLFF. The V and J genes are TRBV7-9 and TRBJ1-4; tentatively, D is TRBD1 (6 bases). The germline V gene has CDR1 SEHNR and CDR2 FQNEAQ (reference sequence). The CDR3 totals 15 residues.

The chain carries TRBV4-3 and TRBJ2-7, with D perhaps matching TRBD1 or TRBD2 (5 bases each). V lost 0 bases to trimming and J lost 0 bases, with 9 bases between them. CDR3 length: 15 amino acids. Germline V gives CDR1 LGHNA, CDR2 YSLEER. CDR3 nucleotides: TGCGCCAGCAGCCAAGATGGGGGTTCCTCCTACGAGCAGTACTTC. Protein sequence: CASSQDGGSSYEQYF.

The genes are TRBV7-9 and TRBJ1-4; the match to TRBD1 covers 7 bases. Germline V gives CDR1 SEHNR, CDR2 FQNEAQ (reference sequence). There are 15 residues in the CDR3. Unmatched junction bases numbered 8, after V lost 5 bases and J lost 5 bases. The CDR3 region has the DNA TGTGCCAGCAGCCCCGGGACAGCCCTGAATGAAAAACTGTTTTTT. Translated: CASSPGTALNEKLFF.

This rearrangement joins TRBV12-3 or TRBV12-4 to TRBJ2-1; D remains unclear. V was shortened by 3 bases and J by 9 bases, with 15 bases between the two germline ends. This CDR3 has 14 residues. The CDR3 DNA is TGTGCCAGCAGTTTTCTCCCCCCAACTGGTGAGCAGTTCTTC. Amino acids: CASSFLPPTGEQFF.

This clonotype was found a few times. The chain links TRBV2 to TRBJ2-1, with D possibly TRBD1 on 6 matching bases. The J call may be wrong; the DNA end is better matched by TRBJ2-5. This CDR3 has 13 amino acids. Looked up from germline, CDR1 is SNHLY and CDR2 is FYNNEI. CDR3 sequence (DNA): TGTGCCAGCACCATAGACAATCCAGGGGCCCAGTACTTC. Amino acids: CASTIDNPGAQYF.

In this sample, this clonotype turned up a few times. The chain recombines TRBV12-3 or TRBV12-4 with TRBJ2-1, with D perhaps TRBD1 or TRBD2 (6 bases each). V was clipped by 6 bases and J by 5 bases, with 17 bases between them. The CDR3 runs to 15 residues. CDR3 residues: CASSPRDGGHNEQFF. The CDR3 nucleotides read TGTGCCAGCAGCCCGAGGGACGGGGGCCACAATGAGCAGTTCTTC.

V usage is TRBV29-1 and J usage is TRBJ2-7, with a weak D call TRBD1 (5 bases). This CDR3 contains 15 residues. With 1 base removed from V and 4 bases from J, the gap between germline ends came to 17 bases. The germline CDR1 and CDR2 sequences are SQVTM and ANQGSEA. The CDR3 is CSVEGGSRELYEQYF. CDR3 sequence (DNA): TGCAGCGTTGAAGGGGGAAGCAGGGAACTTTACGAGCAGTACTTC.

This clonotype was counted between two and nine times. The V call is TRBV27, the J call TRBJ2-5; D perhaps matches TRBD2 (6 bases). TRBJ2-7 matches the DNA end more closely, so the J call is doubtful. CDR3 length: 14 amino acids. Germline V gene data show CDR1 as MNHEY and CDR2 as SMNVEV (reference sequence). DNA for the CDR3: TGTGCCAGCAGTTTTAGGGGCTGGGGGGACGAGCAGTACTTC. It translates to CASSFRGWGDEQYF.

The gene calls are TRBV5-1 and TRBJ2-7; D could derive from TRBD1 or TRBD2 (6 bases each). CDR3 length: 15 amino acids. V shed 0 bases and J shed 3 bases, with 13 bases lying between them. Germline-derived CDR1 and CDR2 are SGHRS and YFSETQ. Written as DNA, the CDR3 is TGCGCCAGCAGCTTGGCCGGGGGCCTGTTCTACGAGCAGTACTTC. Its translation: CASSLAGGLFYEQYF.

This clonotype has only a few counts. The rearrangement joins TRBV20-1 to TRBJ2-7, with D possibly TRBD1 on 6 matching bases. The CDR3 covers 15 residues. The ends were cut back, 0 bases at V and 3 bases at J, with 15 bases in the middle. CDR1 is DFQATT and CDR2 is SNEGSKA in the germline V gene (reference sequence). CDR3 coding DNA: TGCAGTGCTAGAGATCCTGGGGGCAGCCACTACGAGCAGTACTTC. Residues: CSARDPGGSHYEQYF.

The chain employs TRBV12-3 or TRBV12-4 and TRBJ2-1, with D possibly being TRBD1 or TRBD2 (5 bases each). The V gene lost 3 bases and the J gene lost 7 bases, with 16 bases spanning the gap. The CDR3 runs to 15 residues. Here the CDR3 DNA reads TGTGCCAGCAGTTTCGAACGTCTGGGGGTGAATGAGCAGTTCTTC. As protein: CASSFERLGVNEQFF.

The V and J genes are TRBV7-9 and TRBJ1-5, with D perhaps TRBD1 (5 bases). Trimming took off 1 base at V and 10 bases at J, with 17 bases between the two ends. This CDR3 is built from 15 residues. Germline lookup yields CDR1 SEHNR and CDR2 FQNEAQ (reference sequence). The CDR3 region has the DNA TGTGCCAGCAGCTTAGAGGGTGGGGCCGGCATCCCCCAGCATTTT. It is translated as CASSLEGGAGIPQHF.

This clonotype was seen a handful of times. The rearrangement joins TRBV9 to TRBJ2-7; TRBD2 matches at 7 bases. J was trimmed by 6 bases and V by 2 bases; bases with no gene match: 11. Germline CDR1 SGDLS, CDR2 YYNGEE. This CDR3 has 15 amino acids. The chain's CDR3 is CASSVGGSVSGEQYF. As DNA, the CDR3 is TGTGCCAGCAGCGTGGGGGGGTCGGTTTCGGGCGAGCAGTACTTC.

This clonotype was seen a few times. The J gene is TRBJ1-4, the V gene TRBV20-1; the D is unclear. From germline, CDR1 is DFQATT and CDR2 SNEGSKA (reference sequence). The V and J ends lost 8 bases and 3 bases respectively, with 10 bases between them. The CDR3 has 12 amino acids. The CDR3 coding sequence is TGCAGTACCTACGGGTCTAATGAAAAACTGTTTTTT. Its protein product is CSTYGSNEKLFF.

This clonotype was seen many times. V usage is TRBV9 and J usage is TRBJ1-2, with 7 bases lining up with TRBD1. Germline loops: CDR1 SGDLS, CDR2 YYNGEE. The V and J ends lost 3 bases and 2 bases, in that order; junction bases with no gene match: 1. The CDR3 has 13 residues. The DNA for the CDR3 is TGTGCCAGCAGCGAGGGACAGAACTATGGCTACACCTTC. This gives the protein CASSEGQNYGYTF.

A few counts support this clonotype. The rearrangement uses TRBV6-2 or TRBV6-3 and TRBJ1-5; 8 positions match TRBD1. Trimming took 4 bases from V and 3 from J; bases not matched to a gene: 5. Germline assignment: CDR1 MNHEY and CDR2 SVGEGT. The CDR3 runs 15 residues. CDR3 sequence: CASSSGTGFNQPQHF. The CDR3 DNA reads as TGTGCCAGCAGTTCCGGGACAGGATTCAATCAGCCCCAGCATTTT.

The chain uses TRBV7-8 and TRBJ2-5, with TRBD2 matching over 8 bases. Unmatched junction bases numbered 7, after V lost 5 bases and J lost 5 bases. Germline values: CDR1 SGHVS, CDR2 FQNEAQ. The CDR3 has 14 residues. CDR3 sequence reads: CASSRRGLGETQYF. Written as DNA, the CDR3 is TGTGCCAGCAGCCGCAGGGGACTAGGGGAGACCCAGTACTTC.